The entry below gives a single T cell receptor beta chain sequence along with its context. What it binds is not known. Trimming shortened V by 5 bases and J by 6 bases, and 17 bases separated the two germline ends. Germline CDR1 and CDR2: SGHVS and FQNEAQ. This CDR3 spans 15 amino acids. These data come from a study of T cell repertoires in cytomegalovirus infection. TCRdb itself ran the reads through MiXCR, one entry per CDR3 protein. The sample comprises some 590,000 distinct CDR3 sequences, 40% of which are singletons, and 48% rests with the top ten. The chain combines TRBV7-8 with TRBJ1-5; D remains unclear. Sequenced here: cultured PBMCs, sampled from culture after CMV antigen stimulation. This clonotype originated in a human donor in good health (CMV status not recorded). Some clones in this sample may be carry-over from other donors' samples. CDR3 bases: TGTGCCAGCAGCCTGGGCCGAGTCAAGAGTCAGCCCCAGCATTTT. Translation gives CASSLGRVKSQPQHF.